This T cell receptor beta chain was sequenced in a study of cytomegalovirus exposure and HLA in healthy donors. With respect to this clone: Its specificity is not known.

Looked up from germline, CDR1 is KGHSH and CDR2 is LQKENI. The CDR3 is 15 amino acids. Germline trimming cut 5 bases from V and 9 bases from J; bases unmatched to any gene: 12. Study-wide results and limits: Analysis was carried out at a later point, and it linked a missense DCLRE1C variant to TCR beta V- and J-gene trimming. The classifier was said to identify cytomegalovirus status with high specificity and sensitivity. According to the study, some 160 TCR beta chains were cytomegalovirus-associated. A later analysis, which compared TCR beta chains of equal frequency, found the HLA-associated ones more clonally expanded.

It was with 60 Vbeta and 13 Jbeta primers that the PCR ran. Sequenced by immunoSEQ multiplex PCR; TCRdb stores in-frame clones only, minus some. The data contain around 67,000 clones, about 75% of them seen just once; the ten biggest clones take up approximately 7%. Material: PBMCs. The rearrangement joins TRBV18 to TRBJ1-2; 10 bases are shared with TRBD1. This clonotype was obtained from a woman in her twenties or thirties in good health and CMV-seropositive. The CDR3 bases are TGTGCCAGCTCATCACTCCGGGACAGGGGTTATAGCTACACCTTC. Its protein is CASSSLRDRGYSYTF.